Listed below are T cell receptor beta chains from one sample, sequenced in a study of blood T cell repertoires in COVID-19. Sequencing was performed with immunoSEQ multiplex PCR; in TCRdb, only in-frame clones are kept and a portion is missing. There are tens of thousands of clones in the sample; around 80% occur only once, and 25% to 30% lies in the top ten. Source material: peripheral blood. These receptors were taken from a woman older than 75 with active or convalescent COVID-19. The CDR3 runs from the conserved cysteine through the conserved F or W. Each record gives: J gene, V gene, CDR3 protein.

>TRBJ1-6|TRBV15
CATSRLQGNYNSPLHF
>TRBJ2-7|TRBV5-4
CASSTSGTSYEQYF
>TRBJ2-5|TRBV11-2
CASSLGAGPQETQYF
>TRBJ1-2|TRBV18
CASSPPGTGIYGYTF
>TRBJ1-1|TRBV11-3
CASSLGTGSEAFF
>TRBJ2-7|TRBV7-2
CASSLRRGSYEQYF
>TRBJ2-7|TRBV27
CASSALAGDTYEQYF
>TRBJ2-7|TRBV5-1
CASTRLPGDPYEQYF
>TRBJ1-1|TRBV5-6
CASSLDAGGGTEAFF
>TRBJ1-5|TRBV15
CATSRERYSNQPQHF
>TRBJ2-7|TRBV28
CASRSPPGQYEQYF
>TRBJ1-2|TRBV5-6
CASSFDRVDGYTF
>TRBJ2-3|TRBV29-1
CSVEPSTDTQYF
>TRBJ2-1|TRBV4-3
CASSQAETSSFQFF
>TRBJ1-2|TRBV10-1
CARPPWGTIYGYTF
>TRBJ2-1|TRBV9
CASSVGGRGHNEQFF
>TRBJ1-5|TRBV6-5
CASSSLMGLNQPQHF
>TRBJ1-1|TRBV7-8
CASRPQGAPDTEAFF
>TRBJ1-4|TRBV12-3/TRBV12-4
CASSLGQGLQLFF
>TRBJ1-2|TRBV11-1
CASSPLGGYTF
>TRBJ1-5|TRBV15
CATSRDRAGGSNQPQHF
>TRBJ2-2|TRBV11-3
CASSLQRFPAGELFF
>TRBJ2-6|TRBV5-1
CASSPRGQSGANVLTF
>TRBJ2-2|TRBV29-1
CSVEWDRLNTGELFF
>TRBJ2-3|TRBV7-2
CASSSASGGATQYF
>TRBJ2-1|TRBV6-5
CASRRGVDNEQFF
>TRBJ2-2|TRBV9
CASTEGLNEGTGELFF
>TRBJ1-5|TRBV5-8
CASSPPTGEGQPQHF
>TRBJ1-2|TRBV2
CASSAGGLNYGYTF
>TRBJ1-6|TRBV6-5
CASSDRGPKNSPLHF
>TRBJ2-5|TRBV7-6
CASSLGGGYGQETQYF
>TRBJ2-3|TRBV7-9
CASSIQAGLGTDTQYF
>TRBJ2-3|TRBV5-1
CASSFGQHTDTQYF
>TRBJ1-4|TRBV4-3
CASSQDLRGGTNEKLFF
>TRBJ2-1|TRBV6-2/TRBV6-3
CASSPLAGVGNEQFF
>TRBJ1-5|TRBV20-1
CSASQGGNQPQHF
>TRBJ2-2|TRBV7-9
CASSSTEIGELFF
>TRBJ1-2|TRBV6-2/TRBV6-3
CASSGDRGNGYTF
>TRBJ2-3|TRBV2
CASRRDRGTDTQYF
>TRBJ2-6|TRBV3-1/TRBV3-2
CASSLLSGANVLTF